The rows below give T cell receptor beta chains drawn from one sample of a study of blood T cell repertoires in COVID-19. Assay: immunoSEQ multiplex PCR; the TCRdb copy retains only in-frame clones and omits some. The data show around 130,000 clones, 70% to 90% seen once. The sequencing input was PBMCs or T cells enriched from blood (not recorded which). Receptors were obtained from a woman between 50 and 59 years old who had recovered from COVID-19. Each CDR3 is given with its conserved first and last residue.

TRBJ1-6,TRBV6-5,CASSLGLESPLHF
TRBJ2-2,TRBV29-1,CSVGDSPTGELFF
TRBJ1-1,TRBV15,CATSRPQGARTEAFF
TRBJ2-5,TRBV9,CASSVGSSGEETQYF
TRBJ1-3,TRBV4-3,CASSQARGSGNTIYF
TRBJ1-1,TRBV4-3,CASSQDRGVGAEAFF
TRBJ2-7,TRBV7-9,CASSGFDRTFYEQYF
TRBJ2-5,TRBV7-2,CASSLERGGAVETQYF
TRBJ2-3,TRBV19,CASSTTSWRTDTQYF
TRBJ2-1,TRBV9,CASSFEGDRSYNEQFF
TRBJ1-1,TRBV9,CASSAYRGGATEAFF
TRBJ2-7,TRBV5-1,CASSSDRGSYEQYF
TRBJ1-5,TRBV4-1,CASSQPRQGGQPQHF
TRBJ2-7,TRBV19,CASSITSGGDEQYF
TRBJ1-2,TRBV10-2,CASTGTGEWYGYTF
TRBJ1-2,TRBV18,CASSPPTPGVGYTF
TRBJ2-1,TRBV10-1,CASSPGLAGGFENEQFF
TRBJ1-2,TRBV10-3,CAISVETESNGYTF
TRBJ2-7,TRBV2,CASSEPSGGKTYEQYF
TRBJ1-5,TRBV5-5,CASSFAGASNQPQHF
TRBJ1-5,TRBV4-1,CASSQQFQENQPQHF
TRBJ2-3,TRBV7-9,CASSLLQQGIEADTQYF
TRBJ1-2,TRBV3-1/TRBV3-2,CASSQQGRGGYTF
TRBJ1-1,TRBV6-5,CASSYSDRPGTEAFF
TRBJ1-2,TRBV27,CASSPTPGLENYGYTF
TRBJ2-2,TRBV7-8,CASSLQRGGINTGELFF
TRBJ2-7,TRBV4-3,CASSQEKETEYEQYF
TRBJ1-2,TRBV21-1,CASAPPNNYGYTF
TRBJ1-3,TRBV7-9,CASSSGAGNTIYF
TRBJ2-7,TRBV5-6,CASSLGQGPYEQYF
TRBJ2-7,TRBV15,CATSGSTGGEQYF
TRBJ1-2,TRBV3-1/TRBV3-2,CASSQQGYGYTF
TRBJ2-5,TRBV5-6,CASSLAGDQETQYF
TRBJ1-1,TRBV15,CATSRDLATGALNTEAFF
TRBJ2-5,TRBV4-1,CASSQDWVGAGVETQYF
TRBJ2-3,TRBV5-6,CASSLATTSTDTQYF
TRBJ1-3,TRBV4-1,CASSQVGFVGPGKNTIYF
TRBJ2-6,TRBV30,CAWSVGLAGANVLTF
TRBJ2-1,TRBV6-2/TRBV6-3,CASSPPGGYRYNEQFF
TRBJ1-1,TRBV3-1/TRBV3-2,CASSQSGGVEAFF
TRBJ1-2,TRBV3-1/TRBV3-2,CASSRGTQTYGYTF
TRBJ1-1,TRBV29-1,CSVGRDSMNTEAFF
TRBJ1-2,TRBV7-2,CASTSDRANYGYTF
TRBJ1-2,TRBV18,CASSPGHQGGNYGYTF
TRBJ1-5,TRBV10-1,CASSVRDSRNQPQHF
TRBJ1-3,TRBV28,CASSKTGVENTIYF
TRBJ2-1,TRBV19,CASSGGLAVSSYNEQFF
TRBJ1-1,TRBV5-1,CASSPGGWVHMNTEAFF